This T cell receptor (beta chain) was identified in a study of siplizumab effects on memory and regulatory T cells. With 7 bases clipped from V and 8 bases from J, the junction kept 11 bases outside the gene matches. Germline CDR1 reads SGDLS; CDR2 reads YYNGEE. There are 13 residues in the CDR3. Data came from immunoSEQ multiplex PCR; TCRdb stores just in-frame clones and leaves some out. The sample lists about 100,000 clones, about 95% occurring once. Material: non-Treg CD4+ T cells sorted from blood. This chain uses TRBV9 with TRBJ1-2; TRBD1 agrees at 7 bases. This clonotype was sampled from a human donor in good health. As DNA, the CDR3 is TGTGCCAGCGGGACAGTCCTTTCTCGGGGCTACACCTTC. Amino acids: CASGTVLSRGYTF.